Listed here is a single T cell receptor beta chain. The CDR3 extends over 17 amino acids. V was shortened by 6 bases and J by 1 base, with 16 bases between the two germline ends. The data were taken from a study of T-cell memory formation after mild COVID-19. TCRdb called the 5' RACE reads again in MiXCR, with one record for every CDR3 protein. Of some 82,000 distinct CDR3 sequences in the sample, around 13% were seen once. V and J are TRBV12-3 or TRBV12-4 and TRBJ2-6, with D possibly being TRBD2 (5 bases). Input material: PBMCs or a T cell subset sorted from them (not recorded which). The receptor's source is a man aged 18-30 years who had mild COVID-19 (a few samples of this study predate the infection). Cell type and time point are not known. The DNA of the CDR3 is TGTGCCAGCAGAACCCCCGTCCGAGGGTCTGGGGCCAACGTCCTGACTTTC. Residues: CASRTPVRGSGANVLTF.